The entry that follows covers one T cell receptor beta chain sequence. Antigen unknown. Primers used in a second PCR of roughly 7 to 11 cycles were a sample-barcoded 5' primer and a J-beta primer mix. The template-switch adaptor, which had 12 random nucleotides, put a tag on each cDNA molecule. In TCRdb, the 5' RACE reads were re-called with MiXCR into one record per CDR3 protein. The sample gives 1.4 million to 1.5 million distinct CDR3 sequences, around 42% of which show up once; 7.9% is in the top ten. The data are from a study of blood T cells in healthy people across ages. Study-wide results and limits: Versus aged donors, long-lived donors had higher diversity and more naive CD4+ cells. Because sorting was not performed, PBMCs prevented conclusive naive versus antigen-experienced comparison. As naive T cell percentage varied, TCR beta diversity correlated strongly with it.

The CDR3 contains 16 residues. Per the germline V gene, CDR1 is ENHRY and CDR2 is SYGVKD. Trimming left V 0 bases short and J 5 bases short, with 14 bases between. The clonotype comes from a woman younger than 35 in good health. The chain recombines TRBV10-3 with TRBJ2-1; a weak D match, TRBD1 (6 bases). The material sequenced was blood. CDR3 nucleotides: TGTGCCATCAGTGAGTCGGCGCCTAGGGGGAACAATGAGCAGTTCTTC. This gives the protein CAISESAPRGNNEQFF.